This TCR beta chain was retrieved from a study of control samples from healthy donors and cancer patients. This CDR3 region has 13 residues. The germline CDR1 and CDR2 sequences are SGHVS and FQNEAQ. Deletions cut 1 base from V and 6 bases from J, with 10 bases between. The data were produced by immunoSEQ multiplex PCR, yet TCRdb's version contains in-frame clones alone and is incomplete. This sample has 95,000 to 100,000 clones, with roughly 89% found just once. Material for sequencing was blood. This clonotype originated in a man aged 30 to 39 in good health. This rearrangement joins TRBV7-8 to TRBJ2-7; D may be TRBD2 (5 bases). The CDR3 bases are TGTGCCAGCAGCTTAGTGCAAGAGGGCGAGCAGTACGTC. This sequence encodes CASSLVQEGEQYV.